The T cell receptor (beta chain) described here comes from a study of beta chain features in type 1 diabetes. Looked up from germline, CDR1 is SGHTA and CDR2 is FQGNSA. V shed 1 base and J shed 6 bases, with 19 bases lying between them. The CDR3 has 17 residues. The study reverse transcribed the entire isolated RNA, so it sequenced expressed TCRB transcripts. TCRdb's copy holds only in-frame clones and misses some; the assay was immunoSEQ multiplex PCR. The sample lists a few hundred thousand clones; around 28% were seen once. This sequence originates from a man between 18 and 29 years old in good health. V usage is TRBV7-2 and J usage is TRBJ2-1; D is ambiguous. Sequencing input: naive CD4+ T cells from blood. Here the CDR3 reads CASSLVGGRLSTNEQFF. CDR3 nucleotide sequence: TGTGCCAGCAGCTTAGTAGGTGGCAGGCTGTCGACCAATGAGCAGTTCTTC.